The 25 T cell receptor beta chains reported below all come from one sample, sequenced in a study of T cell changes during pregnancy in multiple sclerosis. Clones were read by immunoSEQ multiplex PCR, and TCRdb kept only the in-frame ones, dropping some. This sample has about 75,000 clones, with around 89% found just once. The starting material was peripheral blood, obtained in the first trimester of pregnancy. The receptor set was obtained from a female donor in good health, enrolled as a control in a pregnancy study.

This CDR3 reads CASSLQGRKNEKLFF. In nucleotides, the CDR3 is TGTGCCAGCAGCCTACAGGGGAGGAAGAATGAAAAACTGTTTTTT. V gene TRBV6-5 combines with J gene TRBJ1-4, with TRBD1 matching over 7 bases. Germline V CDR1 and CDR2: MNHEY, SVGAGI. V was pared by 6 bases and J by 5 bases, with 9 bases of the junction left unmatched. The CDR3 has 15 amino acids.

The V call is TRBV28, the J call TRBJ1-2; TRBD1 aligns across 7 bases. The V gene end was trimmed by 2 bases and the J gene end by 3 bases; junction bases not matched to a gene: 9. Germline values: CDR1 MDHEN, CDR2 SYDVKM. The CDR3 consists of 16 residues. DNA of the CDR3: TGTGCCAGCAGTTTAATAGGGGGCGACAGACACTATGGCTACACCTTC. Translation: CASSLIGGDRHYGYTF.

In this sample, this clone turned up once. CDR3 sequence: CAWSFGTGGPGYTF. The CDR3 DNA is TGTGCCTGGAGTTTCGGGACAGGGGGCCCTGGCTACACCTTC. The V and J genes are TRBV30 and TRBJ1-2; 12 nucleotides agree with TRBD1. This CDR3 is 14 amino acids long. Looked up from germline, CDR1 is GTSNPN and CDR2 is SVGIG (reference sequence). V gave up 2 bases and J gave up 7 bases; unmatched junction bases: 5.

This clone appeared once. The V gene is TRBV6-5, the J gene TRBJ1-2, with a weak D call TRBD1 (6 bases). The ends were cut back, 2 bases at V and 8 bases at J, with 15 bases in the middle. Germline V lookup: CDR1 MNHEY, CDR2 SVGAGI. The CDR3 totals 14 residues. The CDR3: CASSYGQGKRGYTF. DNA of the CDR3: TGTGCCAGCAGTTACGGGCAGGGGAAGCGGGGCTACACCTTC.

This clone came up a few times. The chain carries TRBV19 and TRBJ2-6; 8 bases match TRBD1. This CDR3 is 17 amino acids long. V gave up 4 bases and J gave up 1 base; unmatched junction bases: 6. Germline CDR1 is LNHDA and CDR2 is SQIVND (reference sequence). CDR3 sequence: CASSTDRVRSGANVLTF. The CDR3 bases are TGTGCCAGTAGTACGGACAGGGTTCGATCTGGGGCCAACGTCCTGACTTTC.

The chain has TRBV28 and TRBJ1-1; the D gene is possibly TRBD1 (5 bases). The CDR3 extends over 21 amino acids. V was shortened by 8 bases and J by 2 bases, with 36 bases between the two germline ends. Germline CDR1 is MDHEN and CDR2 is SYDVKM. The CDR3 DNA follows: TGTGCCAGCGTGATGATTACGGGGGATCGGCGAAACCGTAGGCGCAACACTGAAGCTTTCTTT. Translating gives CASVMITGDRRNRRRNTEAFF.

This chain joins TRBV5-1 and TRBJ2-7, with a tentative D call TRBD2 (6 bases). CDR1 and CDR2 from the germline V gene are SGHRS and YFSETQ. The CDR3 has 19 amino acids. The germline V and J ends were trimmed by 4 bases and 0 bases, with 26 bases remaining between them. Here the CDR3 DNA reads TGCGCCAGCAGCCCCTACCCCCCCCAAGCGGGTCCCAGCTCCTACGAGCAGTACTTC. Translating it yields CASSPYPPQAGPSSYEQYF.

This clone was detected a few times. The rearrangement links TRBV2 to TRBJ1-2, with 7 bases that match TRBD1. From germline, CDR1 is SNHLY and CDR2 FYNNEI. J was trimmed by 4 bases and V by 4 bases; bases with no gene match: 3. The CDR3 has 13 residues. The CDR3 spells CASSGDRAYGYTF. The CDR3 bases are TGTGCCAGCAGTGGAGACAGGGCCTATGGCTACACCTTC.

V and J are TRBV9 and TRBJ2-5, with 12 bases that match TRBD2. CDR1 and CDR2 (germline): SGDLS, YYNGEE. The CDR3 extends over 18 amino acids. The V segment lost 0 bases and the J segment 4 bases; nucleotides outside the gene matches: 10. The CDR3 sequence: CASSVGETSGRRVETQYF. The CDR3 nucleotides are TGTGCCAGCAGCGTAGGTGAGACTAGCGGGAGACGGGTAGAGACCCAGTACTTC.

This clone appeared once. The J gene is TRBJ1-1, the V gene TRBV19, with unresolved D. The CDR3 is 15 residues long. Germline CDR1 LNHDA, CDR2 SQIVND (reference sequence). The germline V and J ends were trimmed by 0 bases and 1 base, with 9 bases remaining between them. The CDR3 nucleotides are TGTGCCAGTAGTATAGACGGGAGACGGAACACTGAAGCTTTCTTT. Encoded protein: CASSIDGRRNTEAFF.

The chain joins TRBV6-6 to TRBJ1-6, with 8 bases that match TRBD1. Germline CDR1 and CDR2: MNHNY and SVGAGI (reference sequence). After removal of 6 bases from V and 7 bases from J, the junction contained 8 bases not matched to a gene. CDR3 length: 15 residues. The CDR3 DNA is TGTGCCAGCAGACCTGACAGGGGCTTAAATTCACCCCTCCACTTT. Residues: CASRPDRGLNSPLHF.

The chain carries TRBV10-3 and TRBJ1-1; 10 nucleotides align to TRBD1. With 4 bases clipped from V and 4 bases from J, the junction kept 6 bases outside the gene matches. Germline V lookup: CDR1 ENHRY, CDR2 SYGVKD. There are 15 residues in the CDR3. This CDR3 is CAISGDRTGGTEAFF. The CDR3 region has the DNA TGTGCCATCAGTGGGGATAGGACAGGGGGCACTGAAGCTTTCTTT.

This chain connects TRBV14 to TRBJ1-2; D is unresolved. In germline, CDR1 is SGHDN, CDR2 FVKESK. This CDR3 contains 15 residues. The V end lost 0 bases, the J end lost 8 bases, and 16 bases lay between the germline ends. CDR3 in amino acids: CASSQEYAGMRGYTF. CDR3 coding DNA: TGTGCCAGCAGCCAAGAATATGCGGGGATGAGGGGCTACACCTTC.

The chain links TRBV19 to TRBJ2-1; 12 bases agree with TRBD2. The germline V gene encodes CDR1 LNHDA and CDR2 SQIVND (reference sequence). Unmatched junction bases numbered 15, after V lost 5 bases and J lost 7 bases. This CDR3 contains 18 residues. The CDR3 loop is CASSWTGYGLAGGNEQFF. CDR3 in DNA: TGTGCCAGTAGTTGGACAGGGTATGGGCTAGCGGGAGGGAATGAGCAGTTCTTC.

The chain carries TRBV28 and TRBJ1-5; TRBD1 matches 8 bases. The CDR3 consists of 15 residues. The germline V gene encodes CDR1 MDHEN and CDR2 SYDVKM. Losses at the gene ends were 7 bases for V and 1 base for J; bases not matched to a gene: 6. The CDR3 DNA reads as TGTGCCAGCACCAACAGGGGGGCAAGCAATCAGCCCCAGCATTTT. Translating gives CASTNRGASNQPQHF.

The CDR3 here is CASSLADTPYYGYTF. In DNA, the CDR3 is TGTGCCAGCAGCTTAGCCGACACTCCCTACTATGGCTACACCTTC. The chain combines TRBV7-2 with TRBJ1-2; no definite D call. The CDR3 extends over 15 amino acids. CDR1 SGHTA and CDR2 FQGNSA come from the germline V gene. Trimming removed 0 bases at V and 3 bases at J, with 11 bases between.

This clone appeared a few times. The chain recombines TRBV19 with TRBJ1-2; D might be TRBD1 (5 bases). The ends were cut back, 6 bases at V and 2 bases at J, with 16 bases in the middle. In germline, CDR1 is LNHDA, CDR2 SQIVND (reference sequence). This CDR3 is 15 amino acids long. This chain's CDR3 is CASRQIGERNYGYTF. The CDR3 nucleotides are TGTGCCAGTAGACAAATAGGGGAAAGAAACTATGGCTACACCTTC. The whole variable domain, filled in from reference TRBV19 and TRBJ1-2, reads DGGITQSPKYLFRKEGQNVTLSCEQNLNHDAMYWYRQDPGQGLRLIYYSQIVNDFQKGDIAEGYSVSREKKESFPLTVTSAQKNPTAFYLCASRQIGERNYGYTFGSGTRLTVV.

The rearrangement joins TRBV6-5 to TRBJ2-5, with a tentative D call TRBD1 (6 bases). From germline, CDR1 is MNHEY and CDR2 SVGAGI. The CDR3 consists of 14 residues. V lost 6 bases and J 3 bases, leaving 14 bases between the germline ends. The CDR3 reads CASSLPGQKETQYF. The CDR3 DNA reads TGTGCCAGCAGCCTACCGGGACAAAAAGAGACCCAGTACTTC.

V and J are TRBV2 and TRBJ1-5; D remains ambiguous. This CDR3 comprises 17 residues. CDR1 is SNHLY and CDR2 is FYNNEI in the germline V gene. V lost 3 bases and J lost 7, with 22 bases in between. In nucleotides, the CDR3 is TGTGCCAGCAGTGACCAGCCAGGAGGCAAGGCGGGACAGCCCCAGCATTTT. The encoded protein is CASSDQPGGKAGQPQHF.

The chain employs TRBV19 and TRBJ2-2; 11 nucleotides line up with TRBD1. Germline V gives CDR1 LNHDA, CDR2 SQIVND (reference sequence). CDR3 length equals 16 residues. V was clipped by 5 bases and J by 5 bases; unmatched bases: 7. This CDR3 is CASSSRDRGTTGELFF. The CDR3 nucleotides are TGTGCCAGTAGTTCACGGGACAGGGGGACAACCGGGGAGCTGTTTTTT.

The rearrangement links TRBV14 to TRBJ2-1; D gene ambiguous. V was cut by 1 base and J by 8 bases, with 18 bases left in between. The CDR3 has 16 amino acids. Germline V CDR1 and CDR2: SGHDN, FVKESK. DNA of the CDR3: TGTGCCAGCAGCCAAGTGCTCCTAACTACCTTCGATGAGCAGTTCTTC. It encodes CASSQVLLTTFDEQFF.

J is TRBJ1-5 and V is TRBV19; D is perhaps TRBD1 (5 bases). Germline V gene lookup returns CDR1 LNHDA and CDR2 SQIVND (reference sequence). The CDR3 loop spans 15 amino acids. The V end lost 5 bases, the J end lost 1 base, and 12 bases lay between the germline ends. Written as DNA, the CDR3 is TGTGCCAGTAGTCAGGACATCATAAGCAATCAGCCCCAGCATTTT. This translates into CASSQDIISNQPQHF.

This rearrangement joins TRBV6-6 to TRBJ1-6; 7 nucleotides line up with TRBD1. The CDR3 loop spans 15 amino acids. V was pared by 5 bases and J by 8 bases, with 9 bases of the junction left unmatched. Germline CDR1 reads MNHNY; CDR2 reads SVGAGI (reference sequence). DNA of the CDR3: TGTGCCAGCAGTCAGGGACAGCCGAACTATTCACCCCTCCACTTT. Encoded protein: CASSQGQPNYSPLHF.

The chain couples TRBV11-2 to TRBJ2-3, with TRBD2 matching 7 bases. V was pared by 7 bases and J by 0 bases, with 4 bases of the junction left unmatched. CDR3 length: 14 amino acids. Germline assignment: CDR1 SGHAT and CDR2 FQNNGV. CDR3 bases: TGTGCCAGCAAGACGGGGGGTAGCACAGATACGCAGTATTTT. This sequence encodes CASKTGGSTDTQYF.

The genes are TRBV9 and TRBJ2-5; a weak D match, TRBD2 (7 bases). V shed 2 bases and J shed 4 bases, with 15 bases lying between them. CDR3 length: 15 residues. Germline-derived CDR1 and CDR2 are SGDLS and YYNGEE. The CDR3 coding sequence is TGTGCCAGCAGCGTCGACGCGGGGGCGGGAGAGACCCAGTACTTC. Translating gives CASSVDAGAGETQYF.